This T cell receptor (beta chain) stems from a study of T cells in Graves' hyperthyroidism and ophthalmopathy. RNA transcripts yielded amplified TCR beta CDR3 regions. In the first-round RT-PCR of the TCR CDR3, the HTBI primer set was used. TCRdb reprocessed the multiplex PCR reads with MiXCR, giving one entry per CDR3 protein. The repertoire holds some 180,000 distinct CDR3 sequences, with about a sixth as singletons. Graves' hyperthyroidism is called stable when ophthalmopathy does not progress within 18 months. This clonotype was found a few times. Its specificity is unknown. General observations from the study: Blood also held most thyroid clonotypes expanded beyond 0.001.

This CDR3 has 13 residues. Germline assignment: CDR1 LNHDA and CDR2 SQIVND (reference sequence). Trimming took 11 bases from V and 4 from J; bases not matched to a gene: 8. This rearrangement joins TRBV19 to TRBJ2-1; TRBD2 agrees at 7 bases. This clonotype originated in a woman in her forties or fifties with Graves' hyperthyroidism. The sequenced material came from blood. The CDR3: CARPKRGYNEQFF. The CDR3 region has the DNA TGTGCCCGCCCGAAGCGGGGTTACAATGAGCAGTTCTTC.